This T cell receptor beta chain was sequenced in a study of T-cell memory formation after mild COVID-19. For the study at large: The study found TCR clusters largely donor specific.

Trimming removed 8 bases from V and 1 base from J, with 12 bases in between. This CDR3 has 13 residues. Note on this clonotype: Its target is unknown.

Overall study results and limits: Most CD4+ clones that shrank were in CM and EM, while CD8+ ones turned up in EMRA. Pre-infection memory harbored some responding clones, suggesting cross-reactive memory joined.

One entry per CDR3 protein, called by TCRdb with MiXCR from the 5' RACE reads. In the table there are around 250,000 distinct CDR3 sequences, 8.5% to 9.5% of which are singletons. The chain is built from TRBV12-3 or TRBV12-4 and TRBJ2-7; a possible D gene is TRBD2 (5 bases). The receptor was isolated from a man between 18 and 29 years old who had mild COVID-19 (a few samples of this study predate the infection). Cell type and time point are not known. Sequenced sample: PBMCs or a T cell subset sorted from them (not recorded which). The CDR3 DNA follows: TGTGCCAGCTCAAGGACTGAGTCCTACGAGCAGTACTTC. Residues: CASSRTESYEQYF.